A single sample is the source of the 10 T cell receptor beta chains below, sequenced in a study of long-term antiretroviral therapy in people with HIV. Samples were assayed with immunoSEQ v3.0 at survey level. TCRdb's table, derived via immunoSEQ multiplex PCR, lists solely in-frame clones and lacks some. In the table there are about 3,300 clones, nearly 90% of which are singletons. The input for sequencing was unsorted PBMCs, taken 0.3 years after starting antiretroviral therapy. These receptors all stem from a woman aged 45-59 years with HIV.

The chain couples TRBV2 to TRBJ1-1; no definite D call. V was shortened by 6 bases and J by 4 bases, with 12 bases between the two germline ends. The CDR3 extends over 13 amino acids. CDR1 SNHLY and CDR2 FYNNEI come from the germline V gene. CDR3 coding DNA: TGTGCCAGCAGACGCGACGATCGCACTGAAGCTTTCTTT. Residues: CASRRDDRTEAFF. The full variable domain, in which reference TRBV2 and TRBJ1-1 provide the parts outside the CDR3, is EPEVTQTPSHQVTQMGQEVILRCVPISNHLYFYWYRQILGQKVEFLVSFYNNEISEKSEIFDDQFSVERPDGSNFTLKIRSTKLEDSAMYFCASRRDDRTEAFFGQGTRLTVV.

The V gene is TRBV4-1, the J gene TRBJ2-5; 7 positions match TRBD2. The V gene's germline CDR1 is MGHRA and CDR2 YSYEKL. After removal of 1 base from V and 4 bases from J, the junction contained 6 bases not matched to a gene. The CDR3 loop spans 15 amino acids. The CDR3 DNA follows: TGCGCCAGCAGCCAAGGACACTCGGGGGGAGAGACCCAGTACTTC. Encoded protein: CASSQGHSGGETQYF.

The chain combines TRBV6-5 with TRBJ1-2; unclear D gene. This CDR3 comprises 15 residues. CDR1 and CDR2 from the germline V gene are MNHEY and SVGAGI. V shed 0 bases and J shed 5 bases, with 13 bases lying between them. CDR3 sequence reads: CASSYSVSNLYGYTF. CDR3 sequence (DNA): TGTGCCAGCAGTTACTCCGTCAGCAACCTATATGGCTACACCTTC.

The chain joins TRBV15 to TRBJ1-5, with a tentative D call TRBD1 (5 bases). CDR1 is LNHNV, CDR2 YYDKDF, per germline (reference sequence). The CDR3 has 16 residues. Trimming shortened V by 0 bases and J by 4 bases, and 13 bases separated the two germline ends. This CDR3 reads CATSRERGRGNQPQHF. CDR3 DNA sequence: TGTGCCACCAGCAGAGAGAGGGGAAGGGGAAATCAGCCCCAGCATTTT.

This clone was recorded only once. The V call is TRBV18, the J call TRBJ1-4; D is perhaps TRBD1 (6 bases). Trimming took off 3 bases at V and 3 bases at J, with 23 bases between the two ends. The V gene's germline CDR1 is KGHSH and CDR2 LQKENI. This CDR3 has 19 amino acids. For the CDR3, the DNA is TGTGCCAGCTCACCCACGATGTCACAGGGAGGGGGTGCTAATGAAAAACTGTTTTTT. It encodes CASSPTMSQGGGANEKLFF.

V usage is TRBV10-3 and J usage is TRBJ1-3, with 8 nucleotides matching TRBD1. The CDR3 is 14 residues long. Per germline, CDR1 ENHRY and CDR2 SYGVKD. V lost 6 bases to trimming and J lost 0 bases; unmatched junction nucleotides: 1. This CDR3 reads CAIRDRDSGNTIYF. The CDR3 coding sequence is TGTGCCATCAGGGACAGGGACTCTGGAAACACCATATATTTT.

The chain employs TRBV7-8 and TRBJ2-3; 8 bases map to TRBD2. With V trimmed by 4 bases and J by 4 bases, 7 bases remained unmatched. The CDR3 covers 15 residues. CDR1 is SGHVS, CDR2 FQNEAQ, per germline. For the CDR3, the DNA is TGTGCCAGCAGCTCTCGGACTAGCAAGGCAGATACGCAGTATTTT. Translation gives CASSSRTSKADTQYF.

This chain links TRBV6-5 with TRBJ2-5, with TRBD1 matching 9 bases. Germline V CDR1 and CDR2: MNHEY, SVGAGI. V lost 7 bases to trimming and J lost 5 bases; unmatched junction nucleotides: 8. CDR3 length: 14 residues. The CDR3 here is CASTPGTGYETQYF. CDR3 sequence (DNA): TGTGCCAGCACTCCCGGGACAGGGTATGAGACCCAGTACTTC.

The J gene is TRBJ2-3, the V gene TRBV11-2; 8 nucleotides align to TRBD2. This CDR3 comprises 15 residues. V trimming: 6 bases; J trimming: 6 bases; junction bases outside the gene matches: 11. The germline V gene encodes CDR1 SGHAT and CDR2 FQNNGV. CDR3 region: CASRIYGGASDTQYF. CDR3 bases: TGTGCCAGCAGGATCTACGGGGGGGCTTCCGATACGCAGTATTTT.

The chain links TRBV9 to TRBJ1-1; no reliable D call. V lost 0 bases, J lost 1 base, and 7 bases lay in between. Germline lookup yields CDR1 SGDLS and CDR2 YYNGEE. The CDR3 loop spans 14 amino acids. DNA for the CDR3: TGTGCCAGCAGCGTAGTTCCAGAGAACACTGAAGCTTTCTTT. Translated: CASSVVPENTEAFF. Full variable domain (missing parts from reference TRBV9 and TRBJ1-1): DSGVTQTPKHLITATGQRVTLRCSPRSGDLSVYWYQQSLDQGLQFLIQYYNGEERAKGNILERFSAQQFPDLHSELNLSSLELGDSALYFCASSVVPENTEAFFGQGTRLTVV.